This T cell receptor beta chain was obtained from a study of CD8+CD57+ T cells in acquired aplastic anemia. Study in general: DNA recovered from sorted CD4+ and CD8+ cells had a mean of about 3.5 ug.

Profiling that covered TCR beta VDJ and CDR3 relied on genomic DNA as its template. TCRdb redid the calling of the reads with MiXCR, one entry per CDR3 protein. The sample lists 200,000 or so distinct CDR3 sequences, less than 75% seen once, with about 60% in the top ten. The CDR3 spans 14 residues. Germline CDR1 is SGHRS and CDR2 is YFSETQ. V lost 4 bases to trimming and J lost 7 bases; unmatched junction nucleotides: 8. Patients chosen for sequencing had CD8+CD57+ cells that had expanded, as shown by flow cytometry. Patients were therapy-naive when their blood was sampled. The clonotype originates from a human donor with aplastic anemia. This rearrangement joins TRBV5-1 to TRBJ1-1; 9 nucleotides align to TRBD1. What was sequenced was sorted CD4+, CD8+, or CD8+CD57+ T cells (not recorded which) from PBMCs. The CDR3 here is CASSMMGQGNEAFF. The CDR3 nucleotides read TGCGCCAGCAGCATGATGGGACAGGGCAATGAAGCTTTCTTT.